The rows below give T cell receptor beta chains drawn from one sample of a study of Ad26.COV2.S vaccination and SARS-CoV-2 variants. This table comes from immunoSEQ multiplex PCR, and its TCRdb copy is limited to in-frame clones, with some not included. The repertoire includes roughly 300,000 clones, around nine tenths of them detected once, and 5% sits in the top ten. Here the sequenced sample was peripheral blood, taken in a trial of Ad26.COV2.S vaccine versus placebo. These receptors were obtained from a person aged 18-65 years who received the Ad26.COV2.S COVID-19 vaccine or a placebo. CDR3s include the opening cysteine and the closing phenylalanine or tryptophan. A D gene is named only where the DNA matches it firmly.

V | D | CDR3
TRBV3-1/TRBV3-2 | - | CASSQGTATTSEAFF
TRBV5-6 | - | CASSLDERRNTGELFF
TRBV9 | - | CASSVEAAATNEKLFF
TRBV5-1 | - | CASSLVGDSYNEQFF
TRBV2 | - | CASSEEGGASNTEAFF
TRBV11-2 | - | CASSLGGGGELFF
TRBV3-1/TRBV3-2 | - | CASSHLADRSYNSPLHF
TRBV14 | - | CASSQFPNTEAFF
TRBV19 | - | CASSNVLRGDTQYF
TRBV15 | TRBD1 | CATSGYQGGGNYGYTF
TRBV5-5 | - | CASTTTSASDTQYF
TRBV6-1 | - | CASSEGPETGELFF
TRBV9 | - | CASSVGPSKNIQYF
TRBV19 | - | CASSPAQETQYF
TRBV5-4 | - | CASSVPTEGVYGYTF
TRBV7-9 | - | CASSLHNEQFF
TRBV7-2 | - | CASSPSPGSNQPQHF
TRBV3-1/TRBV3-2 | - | CASSHDHQGRTEAFF
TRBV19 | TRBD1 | CASTPMTGRAPINYGYTF
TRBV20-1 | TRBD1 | CSASYGQGDTEAFF
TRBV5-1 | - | CASSPLAATEQYF
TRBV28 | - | CASSLSRDQPQHF
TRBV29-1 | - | CSVRGHGYTF
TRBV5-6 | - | CASSFRAGNQPQHF
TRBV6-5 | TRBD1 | CASNPGQNYEQYF
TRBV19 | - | CASSIDLTARNTIYF
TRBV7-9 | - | CASSFANPVAGALNEQFF
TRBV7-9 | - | CASSLVRTGELFF
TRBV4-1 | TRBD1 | CASSQAPLTGSDSNQPQHF
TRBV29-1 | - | CSVVLVQGLYATNEKLFF
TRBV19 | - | CASSIARTHTGELFF
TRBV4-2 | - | CASSQDLRYSIGYTF
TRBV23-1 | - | CAASDNPGEVGYTF
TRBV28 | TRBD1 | CASSLWRGQSSYNEQFF
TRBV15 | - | CATSRVGGNNEQFF
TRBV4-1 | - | CASSQSLFTDTQYF
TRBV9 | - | CASSVGIDYGYTF
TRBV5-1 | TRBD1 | CASSLFVDRGREQYF
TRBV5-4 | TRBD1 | CASSRSPGTGHYNEQFF
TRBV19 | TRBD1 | CASSPGDREDSPLHF
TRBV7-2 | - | CASSLTGIGEKLFF
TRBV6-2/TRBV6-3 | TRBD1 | CASSRTGGTEAFF
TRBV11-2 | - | CASSPGRDGETQYF
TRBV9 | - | CASSGRYNEQFF
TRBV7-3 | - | CASSAQGTLETQYF
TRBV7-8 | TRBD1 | CASSLASDRALPYEQYF
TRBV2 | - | CASSDREKLFF
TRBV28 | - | CASSAPTGSLQETQYF
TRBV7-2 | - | CASSLNTIGEQYF
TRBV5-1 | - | CASSLSQNNEQFF
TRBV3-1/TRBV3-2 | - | CASSQEGGGNTGELFF
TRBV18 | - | CASSPSGGDQPQHF
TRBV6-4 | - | CASSARFGTLPYRASDEQYF